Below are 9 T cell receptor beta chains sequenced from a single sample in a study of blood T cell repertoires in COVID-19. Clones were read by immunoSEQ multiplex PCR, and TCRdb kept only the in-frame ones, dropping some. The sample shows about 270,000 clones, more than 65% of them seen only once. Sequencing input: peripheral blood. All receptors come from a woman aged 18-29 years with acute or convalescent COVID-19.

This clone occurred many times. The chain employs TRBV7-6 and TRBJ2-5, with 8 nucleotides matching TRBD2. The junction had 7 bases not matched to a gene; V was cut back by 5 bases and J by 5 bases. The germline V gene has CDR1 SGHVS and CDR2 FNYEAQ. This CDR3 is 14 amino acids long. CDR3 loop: CASSPGTSGETQYF. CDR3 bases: TGTGCCAGCAGCCCTGGAACTAGCGGCGAGACCCAGTACTTC.

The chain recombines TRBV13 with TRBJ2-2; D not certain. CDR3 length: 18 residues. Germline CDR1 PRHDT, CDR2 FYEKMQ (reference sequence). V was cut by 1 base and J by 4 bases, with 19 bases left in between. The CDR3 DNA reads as TGTGCCAGCAGCTTAGCGGCAGGTCTTCCGCCGAGCACCGGGGAGCTGTTTTTT. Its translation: CASSLAAGLPPSTGELFF.

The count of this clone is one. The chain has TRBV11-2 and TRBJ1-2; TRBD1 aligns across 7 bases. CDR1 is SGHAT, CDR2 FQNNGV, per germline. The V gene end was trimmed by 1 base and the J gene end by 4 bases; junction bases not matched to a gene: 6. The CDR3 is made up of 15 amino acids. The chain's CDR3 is CASSLATGSSYGYTF. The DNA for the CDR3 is TGTGCCAGCAGCTTAGCGACAGGGTCCTCCTATGGCTACACCTTC.

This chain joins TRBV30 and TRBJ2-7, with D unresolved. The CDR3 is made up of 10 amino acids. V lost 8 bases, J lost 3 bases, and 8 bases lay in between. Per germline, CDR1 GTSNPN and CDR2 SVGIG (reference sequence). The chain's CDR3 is CAGGNYEQYF. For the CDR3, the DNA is TGTGCCGGCGGAAACTACGAGCAGTACTTC. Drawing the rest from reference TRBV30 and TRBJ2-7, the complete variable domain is SQTIHQWPATLVQPVGSPLSLECTVEGTSNPNLYWYRQAAGRGLQLLFYSVGIGQISSEVPQNLSASRPQDRQFILSSKKLLLSDSGFYLCAGGNYEQYFGPGTRLTVT.

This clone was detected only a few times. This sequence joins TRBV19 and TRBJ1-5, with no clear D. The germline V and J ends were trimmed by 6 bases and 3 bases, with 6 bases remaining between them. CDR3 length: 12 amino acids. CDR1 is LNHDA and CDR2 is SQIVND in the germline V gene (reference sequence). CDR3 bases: TGTGCCAGTAGCCTCTACAATCAGCCCCAGCATTTT. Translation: CASSLYNQPQHF.

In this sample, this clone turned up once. CDR3 protein: CASSQGRDRPYNEQFF. CDR3 DNA: TGTGCCAGCAGCCAAGGGCGGGACAGGCCCTACAATGAGCAGTTCTTC. V gene TRBV3-1 (or the pseudogene TRBV3-2) combines with J gene TRBJ2-1; 8 nucleotides agree with TRBD1. The CDR3 loop spans 16 amino acids. The germline V gene encodes CDR1 LGHDT and CDR2 YNNKEL (reference sequence). Trimming took 1 base from V and 2 from J; bases not matched to a gene: 4.

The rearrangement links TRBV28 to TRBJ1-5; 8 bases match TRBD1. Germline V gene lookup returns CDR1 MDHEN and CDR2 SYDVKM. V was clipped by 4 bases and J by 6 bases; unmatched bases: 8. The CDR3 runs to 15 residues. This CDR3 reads CASSWAGGSGQPQHF. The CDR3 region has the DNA TGTGCCAGCAGTTGGGCAGGGGGCTCTGGTCAGCCCCAGCATTTT.

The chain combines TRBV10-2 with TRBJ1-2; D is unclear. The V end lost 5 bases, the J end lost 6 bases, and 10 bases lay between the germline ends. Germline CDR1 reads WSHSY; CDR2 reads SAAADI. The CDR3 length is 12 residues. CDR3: CASSTSGDGYTF. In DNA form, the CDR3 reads TGCGCCAGCAGTACAAGTGGAGATGGCTACACCTTC.

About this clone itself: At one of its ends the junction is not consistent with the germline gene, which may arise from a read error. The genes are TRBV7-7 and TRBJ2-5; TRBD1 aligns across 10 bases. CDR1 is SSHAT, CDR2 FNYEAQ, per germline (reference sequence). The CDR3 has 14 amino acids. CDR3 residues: CASSLDRGRETQYF. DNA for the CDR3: TGTGCTAGCAGCCTAGACAGGGGGCGGGAGACCCAGTACTTC.